The 3 T cell receptor beta chains listed next were all sequenced from one sample in a study of blood T cells in healthy people across ages. The use of a sample-barcoded 5' primer and a J-beta primer mix characterized a second PCR of roughly 6 to 11 cycles. One entry per CDR3 protein results from TCRdb running MiXCR on the 5' RACE reads. The table records around 1,800,000 distinct CDR3 sequences, about two fifths of them present only once. Sequences were obtained from blood. The receptors derive from a human donor in good health.

This clonotype was seen a few times. J is TRBJ1-5 and V is TRBV4-1, with D tentatively TRBD1 (6 bases). V lost 0 bases and J lost 2, with 14 bases in between. The germline V gene encodes CDR1 MGHRA and CDR2 YSYEKL. The CDR3 has 17 residues. Here the CDR3 DNA reads TGCGCCAGCAGCCAAGATGCGGGGGCGGTAGGCAATCAGCCCCAGCATTTT. This translates into CASSQDAGAVGNQPQHF.

The chain couples TRBV12-3 or TRBV12-4 to TRBJ1-5; TRBD1 matches at 7 bases. This CDR3 has 15 residues. V trimming: 3 bases; J trimming: 6 bases; junction bases outside the gene matches: 8. The CDR3 reads CASSFRQGSGQPQHF. Written as DNA, the CDR3 is TGTGCCAGCAGTTTTCGACAGGGTTCTGGTCAGCCCCAGCATTTT.

The table lists this clonotype with a few counts. The chain carries TRBV7-9 and TRBJ2-3; D gene unclear. The CDR3 is made up of 12 amino acids. CDR1 is SEHNR and CDR2 is FQNEAQ in the germline V gene (reference sequence). With 3 bases removed from V and 8 bases from J, the gap between germline ends came to 9 bases. The DNA of the CDR3 is TGTGCCAGCAGCTTTCGACAAAGTACGCAGTATTTT. It encodes CASSFRQSTQYF.